The clone carrying this TCR beta chain was picked up a small number of times. Its antigen is unidentified. This sample was taken from a study of T cells in Graves' hyperthyroidism and ophthalmopathy. General study results and limits: Ophthalmopathy was identified by the model a median approximately 6.4 months ahead of onset.

V shed 2 bases and J shed 0 bases, with 8 bases lying between them. Germline assignment: CDR1 SGHRS and CDR2 YFSETQ. The CDR3 spans 14 residues. TCR beta CDR3 sequences were amplified from RNA transcripts. When the TCR CDR3 underwent first-round RT-PCR, the HTBI primer set was used. TCRdb fed the multiplex PCR reads into MiXCR, producing one record per CDR3 protein. The profile shows nearly 600,000 distinct CDR3 sequences, 11% to 15% of them singletons. The receptor was derived from a woman between 18 and 29 years old with Graves' ophthalmopathy. The V and J genes are TRBV5-1 and TRBJ1-1, with D possibly matching TRBD1 (6 bases). The sequenced sample was blood. CDR3 nucleotide sequence: TGCGCCAGCAGCTTTAGGGACATGAACACTGAAGCTTTCTTT. It encodes CASSFRDMNTEAFF.